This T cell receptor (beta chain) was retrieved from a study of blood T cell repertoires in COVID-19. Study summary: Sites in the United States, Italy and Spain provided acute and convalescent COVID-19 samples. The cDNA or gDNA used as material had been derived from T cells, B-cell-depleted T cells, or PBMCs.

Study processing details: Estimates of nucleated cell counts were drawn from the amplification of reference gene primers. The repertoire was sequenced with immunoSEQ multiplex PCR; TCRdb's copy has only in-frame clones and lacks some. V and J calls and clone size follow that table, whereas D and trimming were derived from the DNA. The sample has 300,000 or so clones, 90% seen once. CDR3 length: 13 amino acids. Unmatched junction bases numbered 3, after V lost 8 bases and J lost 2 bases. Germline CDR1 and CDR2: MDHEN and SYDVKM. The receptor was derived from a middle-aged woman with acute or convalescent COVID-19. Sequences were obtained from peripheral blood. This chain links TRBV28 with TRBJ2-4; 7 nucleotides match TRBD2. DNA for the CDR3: TGTGCCAGCGCGGGGGATCCCAAAAACATTCAGTACTTC. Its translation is CASAGDPKNIQYF.